The 5 T cell receptor beta chains below come from one sample, sequenced in a study of PD-L1 blockade in urothelial cancer. The time point was: peripheral blood 6 weeks after treatment start. Sequencing used immunoSEQ multiplex PCR; TCRdb keeps in-frame clones, though not all of them. The sample lists approximately 120,000 clones, roughly 88% occurring once. The sequences come from PBMCs, collected around atezolizumab (anti-PD-L1) treatment. The receptors stem from a man between 50 and 59 years old with urothelial cancer.

The chain joins TRBV27 to TRBJ2-7; 10 nucleotides match TRBD1. With V trimmed by 5 bases and J by 2 bases, 6 bases remained unmatched. The CDR3 runs to 15 residues. CDR1 is MNHEY and CDR2 is SMNVEV in the germline V gene (reference sequence). The CDR3: CASSLYGQGAYEQYF. CDR3 bases: TGTGCCAGCAGTCTATACGGACAGGGGGCCTACGAGCAGTACTTC.

The chain links TRBV6-1 to TRBJ2-1; a weak D match, TRBD2 (5 bases). Germline V CDR1 and CDR2: MNHNS, SASEGT. The CDR3 has 13 amino acids. V was clipped by 5 bases and J by 9 bases, with 14 bases between them. CDR3 protein: CASSYGGRGEQFF. The CDR3, as DNA: TGTGCCAGCAGTTATGGAGGACGGGGTGAGCAGTTCTTC.

The V call is TRBV15, the J call TRBJ2-3, with D tentatively TRBD1 (5 bases). Trimming removed 3 bases at V and 4 bases at J, with 8 bases between. Per germline, CDR1 LNHNV and CDR2 YYDKDF (reference sequence). The length of the CDR3 is 13 residues. CDR3: CATSRQQADTQYF. CDR3 DNA sequence: TGTGCCACCAGCAGGCAACAGGCAGATACGCAGTATTTT.

The chain combines TRBV5-6 with TRBJ2-1; possibly TRBD2 for D (6 bases). Germline V gene data show CDR1 as SGHDT and CDR2 as YYEEEE. This CDR3 is 17 amino acids long. With 2 bases removed from V and 1 base from J, the gap between germline ends came to 16 bases. CDR3 coding DNA: TGTGCCAGCAGCTTTTTTCGGGACTCCATATCCTACAATGAGCAGTTCTTC. This gives the protein CASSFFRDSISYNEQFF.

V usage is TRBV19 and J usage is TRBJ2-2; the match to TRBD2 covers 7 bases. The CDR3 length is 15 residues. Looked up from germline, CDR1 is LNHDA and CDR2 is SQIVND (reference sequence). The V segment lost 9 bases and the J segment 1 base; nucleotides outside the gene matches: 8. The CDR3 here is CASSSGIKNTGELFF. Written as DNA, the CDR3 is TGTGCCAGCTCAAGCGGGATAAAGAACACCGGGGAGCTGTTTTTT.